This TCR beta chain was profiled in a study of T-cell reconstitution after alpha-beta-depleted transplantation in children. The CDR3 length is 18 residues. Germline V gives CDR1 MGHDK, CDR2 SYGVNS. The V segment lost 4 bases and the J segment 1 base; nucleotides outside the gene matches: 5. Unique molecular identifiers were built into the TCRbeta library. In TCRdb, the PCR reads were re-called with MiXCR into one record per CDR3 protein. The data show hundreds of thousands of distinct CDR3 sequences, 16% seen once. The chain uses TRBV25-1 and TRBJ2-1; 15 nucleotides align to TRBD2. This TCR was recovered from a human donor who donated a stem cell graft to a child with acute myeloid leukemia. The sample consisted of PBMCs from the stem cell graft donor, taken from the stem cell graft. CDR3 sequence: CASSGGLAGGQSYNEQFF. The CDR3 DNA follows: TGTGCCAGCAGTGGGGGACTAGCGGGGGGCCAATCCTACAATGAGCAGTTCTTC.